This is a list of T cell receptor beta chains from one sample in a study of T and B cells in COVID-19 patients. TCRdb processed the multiplex PCR reads anew with MiXCR; each CDR3 protein has one entry. The table lists 7,000 to 9,000 distinct CDR3 sequences, about 40% of them singletons. Sequencing was carried out using blood. The receptors come from a human donor with active COVID-19. Both conserved end residues are part of each CDR3. The order of the fields is J gene, V gene, D gene, clone size, CDR3 protein, CDR3 DNA. A D gene is named only where the DNA matches it firmly. Size values are once, few and many counts, or a class for expanded clones, and some rows have none.

>TRBJ2-7|TRBV27|TRBD2|many
CATGTSGHEQYF
TGTGCCACCGGGACTAGCGGCCACGAGCAGTACTTC
>TRBJ1-1|TRBV10-3|-|-
CAITDEYTEAFF
TGTGCCATCACCGATGAGTACACTGAAGCTTTCTTT
>TRBJ2-3|TRBV10-3|TRBD1|few
CAIRDSLKTDTQYF
TGTGCCATCCGGGACAGCCTAAAAACAGATACGCAGTATTTT
>TRBJ2-7|TRBV7-2|-|-
CASSLARGTEQYF
TGTGCCAGCAGCTTAGCGCGGGGGACAGAGCAGTACTTC
>TRBJ2-7|TRBV27|-|many
CASSSGTDYEQYF
TGTGCCAGCAGTTCAGGGACCGACTACGAGCAGTACTTC
>TRBJ2-2|TRBV6-4|TRBD1|few
CASSEQGATGELFF
TGTGCCAGCAGTGAACAGGGGGCGACCGGGGAGCTGTTTTTT
>TRBJ2-7|TRBV4-3|-|-
CASSQDRWGYEQYF
TGCGCCAGCAGCCAAGACAGATGGGGTTACGAGCAGTACTTC
>TRBJ2-2|TRBV27|TRBD1|-
CASSVPDRTNTGELFF
TGTGCCAGCAGTGTACCGGACAGGACTAACACCGGGGAGCTGTTTTTT
>TRBJ1-5|TRBV6-1|-|-
CASSRDYSNQPQHF
TGTGCCAGCAGTAGGGACTATAGCAATCAGCCCCAGCATTTT
>TRBJ2-1|TRBV11-3|-|medium-sized
CASSLAEVANYNEQFF
TGTGCCAGCAGCTTAGCGGAGGTTGCCAACTACAATGAGCAGTTCTTC
>TRBJ1-4|TRBV30|TRBD1|few
CAWLRTGEEKLFF
TGTGCCTGGCTGAGGACAGGGGAAGAAAAACTGTTTTTT
>TRBJ2-5|TRBV6-5|TRBD1|-
CASRRGQGSQETQYF
TGTGCCAGCAGGCGGGGACAGGGGAGTCAAGAGACCCAGTACTTC
>TRBJ1-5|TRBV12-3/TRBV12-4|TRBD1|-
CASSSIDREGQPQHF
TGTGCCAGCAGTTCAATCGACAGGGAAGGCCAGCCCCAGCATTTT
>TRBJ2-2|TRBV12-3/TRBV12-4|TRBD1|-
CASSFSRGYTGELFF
TGTGCCAGCAGTTTCAGCAGGGGGTATACCGGGGAGCTGTTTTTT
>TRBJ2-3|TRBV24-1|-|few
CATSFTDTQYF
TGTGCCACCAGTTTTACAGATACGCAGTATTTT
>TRBJ1-2|TRBV5-4|-|-
CASSSTNVRGYTF
TGTGCCAGCAGCTCGACAAACGTTCGTGGCTACACCTTC
>TRBJ2-1|TRBV6-5|TRBD2|few
CASSLLAGDINPYNEQFF
TGTGCCAGCAGTTTACTAGCGGGAGACATAAACCCCTACAATGAGCAGTTCTTC
>TRBJ1-6|TRBV7-2|-|-
CASSLEYKPLHF
TGTGCCAGCAGCTTAGAGTATAAACCCCTCCACTTT
>TRBJ1-6|TRBV13|-|few
CASSRDIYNSPLHF
TGTGCCAGCAGCCGGGACATCTATAATTCACCCCTCCACTTT
>TRBJ2-1|TRBV30|TRBD1|-
CAWGTGLGNEQFF
TGTGCCTGGGGGACAGGGCTTGGCAATGAGCAGTTCTTC
>TRBJ2-7|TRBV15|-|-
CATSRVLTSGEDEQYF
TGTGCCACCAGCAGAGTCCTTACCTCGGGGGAAGACGAGCAGTACTTC
>TRBJ1-4|TRBV6-5|TRBD1|-
CASSIGQGREKLFF
TGTGCCAGCAGTATTGGACAGGGCAGGGAAAAACTGTTTTTT
>TRBJ1-1|TRBV30|TRBD1|few
CAWSRQGLTEAFF
TGTGCCTGGAGTCGACAGGGGCTCACTGAAGCTTTCTTT
>TRBJ2-1|TRBV6-2/TRBV6-3|-|-
CASSTQDRNNEQFF
TGTGCCAGCAGTACCCAAGACCGAAACAATGAGCAGTTCTTC
>TRBJ2-7|TRBV11-1|TRBD1|-
CASSSTRQGANSYEQYF
TGTGCCAGCAGCTCCACCAGACAGGGGGCAAACTCCTACGAGCAGTACTTC
>TRBJ2-1|TRBV29-1|TRBD2|-
CSVEFTSGNNEQFF
TGCAGCGTTGAATTTACTAGCGGAAACAATGAGCAGTTCTTC
>TRBJ1-5|TRBV6-5|-|-
CASSERLGSNQPQHF
TGTGCCAGCAGTGAAAGGTTAGGTAGCAATCAGCCCCAGCATTTT
>TRBJ2-3|TRBV20-1|TRBD2|-
CSAHGGADTQYF
TGCAGTGCTCACGGGGGGGCCGATACGCAGTATTTT
>TRBJ2-1|TRBV18|TRBD1|-
CASSPVTGGAYNEQFF
TGTGCCAGCTCACCAGTTACAGGGGGCGCCTACAATGAGCAGTTCTTC
>TRBJ1-5|TRBV10-3|-|large
CATHGRGPPNQPQHF
TGTGCCACCCACGGAAGGGGCCCTCCTAATCAGCCCCAGCATTTT